This T cell receptor (beta chain) originates from a study of blood T cells in healthy people across ages. Study-level information: About one barcoded beta molecule per two T cells was captured by template switching. General study results and limits: Strong correlation linked observed beta diversity and percent naive T cells.

A second about 7 to 11 cycle PCR used barcoded and J-beta primers. Carrying 12 random nucleotides, a template-switch adaptor labeled each individual cDNA molecule. TCRdb called the 5' RACE reads again in MiXCR, with one record for every CDR3 protein. Seen here are 750,000 to 950,000 distinct CDR3 sequences, 50% to 65% observed once, and the top ten hold approximately 40%. Notes on this clonotype: The antigen remains unidentified.

With 0 bases removed from V and 0 bases from J, the gap between germline ends came to 11 bases. Germline lookup yields CDR1 DFQATT and CDR2 SNEGSKA (reference sequence). CDR3 size: 15 residues. V gene TRBV20-1 combines with J gene TRBJ1-2; TRBD1 is a possible D gene (5 bases). Sequencing input: blood. This clonotype originated in a man aged 80 or over in good health. CDR3 in DNA: TGCAGTGCTAGAGAGCGGGGCGGCGCTAACTATGGCTACACCTTC. Amino acids: CSARERGGANYGYTF.